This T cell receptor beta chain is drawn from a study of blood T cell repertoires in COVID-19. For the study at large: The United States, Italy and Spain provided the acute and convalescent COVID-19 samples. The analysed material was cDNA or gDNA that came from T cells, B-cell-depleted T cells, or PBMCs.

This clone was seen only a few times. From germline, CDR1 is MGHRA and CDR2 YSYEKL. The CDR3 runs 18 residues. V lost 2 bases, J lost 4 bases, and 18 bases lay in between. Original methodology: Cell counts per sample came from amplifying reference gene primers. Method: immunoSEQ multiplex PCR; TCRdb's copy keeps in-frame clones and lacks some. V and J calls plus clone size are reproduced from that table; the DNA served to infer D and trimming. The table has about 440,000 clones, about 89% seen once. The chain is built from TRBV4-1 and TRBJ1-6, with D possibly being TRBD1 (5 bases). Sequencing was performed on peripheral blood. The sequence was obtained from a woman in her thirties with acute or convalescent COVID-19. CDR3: CASSQLRGAPGYNSPLHF. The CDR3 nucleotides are TGCGCCAGCAGCCAACTGCGCGGGGCCCCTGGGTATAATTCACCCCTCCACTTT.